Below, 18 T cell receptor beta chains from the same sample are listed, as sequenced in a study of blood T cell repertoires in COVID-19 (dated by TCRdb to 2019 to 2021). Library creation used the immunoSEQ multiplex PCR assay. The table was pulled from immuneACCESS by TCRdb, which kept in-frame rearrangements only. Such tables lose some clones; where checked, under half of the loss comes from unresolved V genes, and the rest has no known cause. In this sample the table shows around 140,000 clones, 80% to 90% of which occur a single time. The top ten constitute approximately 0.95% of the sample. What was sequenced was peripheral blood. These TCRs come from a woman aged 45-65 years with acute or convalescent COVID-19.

The CDR3 nucleotides are TGTGCCAGCAGCCCCTCCGGGGGGCCTACTGAAGCTTTCTTT. It encodes CASSPSGGPTEAFF. This rearrangement joins TRBV3-1 (or the pseudogene TRBV3-2) to TRBJ1-1, with D possibly TRBD1 on 6 matching bases. The CDR3 runs 14 residues. V was shortened by 4 bases and J by 5 bases, with 14 bases between the two germline ends. The germline CDR1 and CDR2 sequences are LGHDT and YNNKEL (reference sequence).

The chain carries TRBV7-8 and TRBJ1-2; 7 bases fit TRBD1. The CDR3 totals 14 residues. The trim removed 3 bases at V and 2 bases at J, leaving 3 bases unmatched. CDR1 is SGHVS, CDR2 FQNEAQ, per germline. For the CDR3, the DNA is TGTGCCAGCAGCTTTACGACAGGGAACTATGGCTACACCTTC. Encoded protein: CASSFTTGNYGYTF.

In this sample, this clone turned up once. CDR3 amino acids: CASSRDSNEQFF. CDR3 coding DNA: TGTGCCAGCAGCAGGGACAGCAATGAGCAGTTCTTC. The chain recombines TRBV12-3 or TRBV12-4 with TRBJ2-1, with 7 bases that match TRBD1. The V and J ends lost 6 bases and 6 bases, in that order; junction bases with no gene match: 2. The CDR3 is made up of 12 amino acids.

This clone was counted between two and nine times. The CDR3 is CASSLRPGSQYF. The CDR3 coding sequence is TGTGCCAGCAGTTTAAGGCCCGGGTCGCAGTACTTC. The chain employs TRBV12-3 or TRBV12-4 and TRBJ2-7; D call uncertain. The CDR3 is 12 residues long. V was shortened by 2 bases and J by 9 bases, with 11 bases between the two germline ends.

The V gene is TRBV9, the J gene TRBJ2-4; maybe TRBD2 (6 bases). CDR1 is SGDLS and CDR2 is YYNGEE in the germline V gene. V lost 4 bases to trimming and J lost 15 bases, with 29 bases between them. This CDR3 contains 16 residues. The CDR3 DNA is TGTGCCAGCAGCCCCGATGGGAAAGCGGGCATTGAGGGCGTGTACTTC. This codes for CASSPDGKAGIEGVYF.

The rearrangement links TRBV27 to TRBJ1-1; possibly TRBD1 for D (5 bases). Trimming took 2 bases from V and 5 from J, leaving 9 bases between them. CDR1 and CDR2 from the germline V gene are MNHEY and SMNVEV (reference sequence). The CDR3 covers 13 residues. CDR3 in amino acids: CASSLNRMTEAFF. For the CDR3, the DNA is TGTGCCAGCAGTTTAAACAGGATGACTGAAGCTTTCTTT.

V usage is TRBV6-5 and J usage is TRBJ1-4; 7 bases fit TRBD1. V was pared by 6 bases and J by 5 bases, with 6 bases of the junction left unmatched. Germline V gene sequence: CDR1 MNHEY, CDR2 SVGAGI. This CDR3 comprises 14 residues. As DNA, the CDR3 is TGTGCCAGCAGCTCAGGGGGAGAAAATGAAAAACTGTTTTTT. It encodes CASSSGGENEKLFF.

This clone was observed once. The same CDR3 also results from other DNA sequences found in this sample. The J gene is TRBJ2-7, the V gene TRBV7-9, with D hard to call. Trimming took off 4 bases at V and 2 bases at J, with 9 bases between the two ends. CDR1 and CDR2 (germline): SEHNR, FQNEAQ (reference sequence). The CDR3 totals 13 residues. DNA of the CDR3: TGTGCCAGCAGCTCCGGCCGGGCCTACGAGCAGTACTTC. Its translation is CASSSGRAYEQYF.

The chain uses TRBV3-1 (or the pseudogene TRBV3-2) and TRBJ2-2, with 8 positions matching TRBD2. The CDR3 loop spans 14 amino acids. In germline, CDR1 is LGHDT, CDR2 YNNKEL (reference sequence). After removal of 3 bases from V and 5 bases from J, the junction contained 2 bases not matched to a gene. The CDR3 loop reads CASSQTSVTGELFF. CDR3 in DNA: TGTGCCAGCAGCCAGACTAGCGTTACCGGGGAGCTGTTTTTT.

The CDR3 here is CSASLSGRDNEQFF. CDR3 bases: TGCAGTGCTAGTCTCAGCGGGAGAGACAATGAGCAGTTCTTC. V is TRBV20-1 and J is TRBJ2-1; 8 bases agree with TRBD2. Germline trimming cut 3 bases from V and 5 bases from J; bases unmatched to any gene: 6. From germline, CDR1 is DFQATT and CDR2 SNEGSKA (reference sequence). This CDR3 is built from 14 residues.

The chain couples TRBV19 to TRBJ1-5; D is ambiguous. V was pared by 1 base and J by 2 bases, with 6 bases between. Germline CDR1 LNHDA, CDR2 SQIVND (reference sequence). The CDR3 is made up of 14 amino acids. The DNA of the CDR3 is TGTGCCAGTAGTATAGCGCCAGGCAATCAGCCCCAGCATTTT. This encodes CASSIAPGNQPQHF.

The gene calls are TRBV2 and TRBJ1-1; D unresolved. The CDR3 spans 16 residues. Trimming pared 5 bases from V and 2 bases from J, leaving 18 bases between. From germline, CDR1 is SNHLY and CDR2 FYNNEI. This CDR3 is CASSTESKDFNTEAFF. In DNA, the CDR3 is TGTGCCAGCAGTACGGAAAGTAAAGACTTCAACACTGAAGCTTTCTTT.

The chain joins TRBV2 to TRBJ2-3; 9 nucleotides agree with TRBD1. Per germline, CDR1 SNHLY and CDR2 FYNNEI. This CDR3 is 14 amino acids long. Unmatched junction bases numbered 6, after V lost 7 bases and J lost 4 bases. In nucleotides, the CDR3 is TGTGCCAGCATGTCGGACAGGGGTCCAGATACGCAGTATTTT. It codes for CASMSDRGPDTQYF.

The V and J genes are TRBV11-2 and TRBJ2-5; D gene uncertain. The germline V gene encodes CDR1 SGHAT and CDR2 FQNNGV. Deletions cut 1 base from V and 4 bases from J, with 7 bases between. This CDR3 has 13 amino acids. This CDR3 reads CASSLASPETQYF. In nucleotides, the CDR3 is TGTGCCAGCAGCTTAGCGAGCCCAGAGACCCAGTACTTC.

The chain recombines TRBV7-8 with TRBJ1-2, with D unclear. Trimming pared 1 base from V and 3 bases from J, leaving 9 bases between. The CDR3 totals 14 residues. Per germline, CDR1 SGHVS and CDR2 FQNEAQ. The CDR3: CASSLGAGDYGYTF. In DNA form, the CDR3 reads TGTGCCAGCAGCTTAGGGGCAGGCGACTATGGCTACACCTTC.

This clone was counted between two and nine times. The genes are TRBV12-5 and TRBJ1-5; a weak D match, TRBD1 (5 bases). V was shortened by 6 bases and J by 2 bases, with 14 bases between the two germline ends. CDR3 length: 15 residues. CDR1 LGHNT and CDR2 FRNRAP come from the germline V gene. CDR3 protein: CASGEPGVGNQPQHF. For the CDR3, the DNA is TGTGCTAGTGGCGAACCGGGGGTAGGCAATCAGCCCCAGCATTTT.

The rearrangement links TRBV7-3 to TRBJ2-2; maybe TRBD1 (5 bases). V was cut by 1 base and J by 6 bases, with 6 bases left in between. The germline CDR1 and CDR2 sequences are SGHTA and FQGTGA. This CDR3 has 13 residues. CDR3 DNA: TGTGCCAGCAGCTTAAAGGGGTCCGGGGAGCTGTTTTTT. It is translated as CASSLKGSGELFF.

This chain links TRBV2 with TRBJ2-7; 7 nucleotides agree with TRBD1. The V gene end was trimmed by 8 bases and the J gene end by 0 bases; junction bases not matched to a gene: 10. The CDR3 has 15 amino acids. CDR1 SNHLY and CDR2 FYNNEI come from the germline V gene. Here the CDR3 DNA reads TGTGCCAGCGGAGTATCGGACAGGTTCTCCTACGAGCAGTACTTC. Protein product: CASGVSDRFSYEQYF.